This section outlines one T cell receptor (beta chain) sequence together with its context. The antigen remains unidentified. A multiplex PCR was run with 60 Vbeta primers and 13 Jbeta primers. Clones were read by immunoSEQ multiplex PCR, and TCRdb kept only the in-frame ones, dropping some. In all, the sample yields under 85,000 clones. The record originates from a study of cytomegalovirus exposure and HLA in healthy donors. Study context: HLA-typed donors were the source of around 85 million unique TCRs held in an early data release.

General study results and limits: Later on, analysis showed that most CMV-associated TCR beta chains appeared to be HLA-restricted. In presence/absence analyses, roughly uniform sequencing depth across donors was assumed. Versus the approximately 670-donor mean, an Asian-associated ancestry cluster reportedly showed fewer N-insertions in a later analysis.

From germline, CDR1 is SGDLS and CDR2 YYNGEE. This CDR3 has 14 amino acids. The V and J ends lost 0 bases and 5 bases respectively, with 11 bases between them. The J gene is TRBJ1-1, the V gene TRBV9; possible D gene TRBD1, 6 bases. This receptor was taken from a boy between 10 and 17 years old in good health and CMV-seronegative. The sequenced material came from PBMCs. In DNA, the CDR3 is TGTGCCAGCAGCGTAGCTCGGGGGGCTACTGAAGCTTTCTTT. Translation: CASSVARGATEAFF.